The clone carrying this TCR beta chain has at least ten counts. The target antigen is unknown. These data originate in a study of T cells in Graves' hyperthyroidism and ophthalmopathy. Study findings and constraints: Ophthalmopathy stood apart from stable hyperthyroidism in a 13 V-J model. Model predictions of ophthalmopathy came a median approximately 6.5 months before onset. In blood, most of the thyroid clonotypes expanded above 0.001 were also present.

The investigators amplified TCR beta CDR3 regions from RNA transcripts. An initial round of RT-PCR targeting the TCR CDR3 relied on the HTBI primer set. TCRdb called the multiplex PCR reads again in MiXCR, with one record for every CDR3 protein. The table records about 520,000 distinct CDR3 sequences, about a fifth of them present only once. Stable disease denoted Graves' hyperthyroidism without ophthalmopathy progression within 18 months. Germline lookup yields CDR1 MDHEN and CDR2 SYDVKM. The ends were cut back, 4 bases at V and 0 bases at J, with 9 bases in the middle. This CDR3 is 14 amino acids long.

The chain combines TRBV28 with TRBJ2-5; D not certain. This clonotype was sampled from a man aged 18 to 29 with Graves' hyperthyroidism. The sequencing input was blood. CDR3 amino acids: CASSSTLYQETQYF. The CDR3 DNA reads as TGTGCCAGCAGTTCGACACTGTACCAAGAGACCCAGTACTTC.